This T cell receptor beta chain was found in a study of spatial heterogeneity in lung cancer. Study-wide background: Among detected sequences, beta-chain ones consistently exceeded alpha-chain ones in number.

Every molecule of TCR cDNA had its own unique molecular identifier. TCRdb analysed the 5' RACE reads with MiXCR anew, one entry per CDR3 protein. The table includes approximately 4,800 distinct CDR3 sequences, about 30% detected once. Losses at the gene ends were 5 bases for V and 11 bases for J; bases not matched to a gene: 9. In germline, CDR1 is SGHTA, CDR2 FQGNSA. This CDR3 comprises 12 residues. This clonotype ranks as medium-sized. Antigen unknown. This sample's time point: sample taken at primary tumor resection. Whole RNA from tumor, nontumor lung or frozen PBMC was sequenced unsorted. Samples came from around 70 TRACERx patients with untreated early-stage lung cancer. General study findings and limits: There were more appearances of ubiquitous expanded tumor TCRs in blood at resection than at follow-up.

This receptor was taken from a male donor with early-stage non-small cell lung cancer. The specimen was PBMCs, collected at surgery. This chain joins TRBV7-2 and TRBJ2-7, with 7 bases identical to TRBD2. CDR3 amino acids: CASSGREGMKYF. CDR3 nucleotides: TGTGCCAGCAGCGGGAGGGAGGGGATGAAGTACTTC.